A single TCR beta chain is shown here with its context. The data were produced by immunoSEQ multiplex PCR, yet TCRdb's version contains in-frame clones alone and is incomplete. The repertoire has a few hundred thousand clones, approximately 89% of them found once; the top ten carry around 3.9%. This specimen belongs to a study of blood T cell repertoires in COVID-19. Whole-study context: Sources were T cells, B-cell-depleted T cells, or PBMCs; the material itself was cDNA or gDNA.

Seattle patient enrollment occurred during active infection, with longitudinal follow-up thereafter. This TCR was recovered from a woman aged 60 to 75 with COVID-19, enrolled during active disease. Sequenced: peripheral blood.

The CDR3 protein is CASRQGRPYTEAFF. The CDR3 DNA follows: TGTGCCAGCAGGCAGGGGCGGCCCTACACTGAAGCTTTCTTT. The gene calls are TRBV28 and TRBJ1-1, with D possibly TRBD1 on 6 matching bases. CDR3 size: 14 residues. Between the trimmed V and J ends, which lost 6 bases and 3 bases, there was a span of 14 bases. Per the germline V gene, CDR1 is MDHEN and CDR2 is SYDVKM.